One and the same sample provided the 17 T cell receptor beta chains below, sequenced in a study of T-cell memory formation after mild COVID-19. From the 5' RACE reads, TCRdb called clonotypes with MiXCR, one entry per CDR3 protein. The data hold 350,000 or so distinct CDR3 sequences, with 10% to 15% observed a single time. Specimen: PBMCs or a T cell subset sorted from them (not recorded which). These receptor sequences come from a young man who had mild COVID-19 (a few samples of this study predate the infection). Cell type and time point are not known.

This clonotype was seen more than once but under ten times. The CDR3 region has the DNA TGTGCCAGCAGTTTCCAGGGCCGGGCAGATACGCAGTATTTT. Translation: CASSFQGRADTQYF. This sequence joins TRBV12-3 or TRBV12-4 and TRBJ2-3; D possibly corresponds to TRBD1 (5 bases). The CDR3 covers 14 residues. V lost 3 bases and J 4 bases, leaving 11 bases between the germline ends.

This clonotype was recorded at least ten times. This chain links TRBV20-1 with TRBJ2-1, with 8 bases lining up with TRBD2. This CDR3 spans 15 amino acids. With V trimmed by 0 bases and J by 2 bases, 3 bases remained unmatched. Germline values: CDR1 DFQATT, CDR2 SNEGSKA (reference sequence). The CDR3 sequence is CSARDGAGAYNEQFF. In DNA form, the CDR3 reads TGCAGTGCTAGAGATGGAGCGGGGGCCTACAATGAGCAGTTCTTC.

This clonotype has ten or more counts. A read error may produce the germline difference seen at one junction end. The chain combines TRBV5-1 with TRBJ1-5; 8 nucleotides line up with TRBD1. Germline CDR1 reads SGHRS; CDR2 reads YFSETQ. This CDR3 is built from 15 residues. CDR3 DNA sequence: TGTGCCAGCAGTTTAGACAGGGGTAGCAATCAGCCCCAGCATTTT. Encoded protein: CASSLDRGSNQPQHF. Full variable domain (rest looked up from reference TRBV5-1 and TRBJ1-5): KAGVTQTPRYLIKTRGQQVTLSCSPISGHRSVSWYQQTPGQGLQFLFEYFSETQRNKGNFPGRFSGRQFSNSRSEMNVSTLELGDSALYLCASSLDRGSNQPQHFGDGTRLSIL.

The rearrangement joins TRBV6-2 or TRBV6-3 to TRBJ2-4; tentatively, D is TRBD1 (7 bases). V shed 10 bases and J shed 6 bases, with 13 bases lying between them. CDR1 and CDR2 from the germline V gene are MNHEY and SVGEGT. The CDR3 runs 12 residues. The CDR3 reads CATGQGGNIQYF. The DNA for the CDR3 is TGTGCCACCGGGCAGGGGGGAAACATTCAGTACTTC.

This clonotype was found a few times. CDR3 DNA: TGCAGTGCTAGCCAGCCGAACACTGAAGCTTTCTTT. Protein sequence: CSASQPNTEAFF. The V gene is TRBV20-1, the J gene TRBJ1-1, with no clear D. The V gene's germline CDR1 is DFQATT and CDR2 SNEGSKA (reference sequence). The CDR3 length is 12 residues. Trimming stripped 3 bases from V and 1 base from J, with 6 bases between.

The V and J genes are TRBV6-5 and TRBJ1-6; TRBD1 is a possible D gene (6 bases). In germline, CDR1 is MNHEY, CDR2 SVGAGI. Trimming removed 8 bases at V and 5 bases at J, with 10 bases between. This CDR3 comprises 13 residues. This CDR3 reads CASHTGNNSPLHF. The CDR3, as DNA: TGTGCCAGCCACACAGGGAATAATTCACCCCTCCACTTT.

This clonotype came up a few times. The CDR3 loop reads CASSKNNEQFF. The CDR3 DNA reads TGTGCCAGCAGTAAGAACAATGAGCAGTTCTTC. V usage is TRBV12-3 or TRBV12-4 and J usage is TRBJ2-1; no reliable D call. This CDR3 has 11 amino acids. The germline V and J ends were trimmed by 5 bases and 5 bases, with 4 bases remaining between them.

The chain uses TRBV29-1 and TRBJ1-1; D ambiguous. From germline, CDR1 is SQVTM and CDR2 ANQGSEA. This CDR3 region has 13 residues. V lost 7 bases to trimming and J lost 3 bases, with 15 bases between them. The CDR3 coding sequence is TGCAGCGCCTATTTGCTAGGGTACACTGAAGCTTTCTTT. This translates into CSAYLLGYTEAFF.

The V gene is TRBV11-3, the J gene TRBJ2-1; 12 bases agree with TRBD1. J gave up 4 bases and V 1 base, and 5 bases lay outside the gene matches. The CDR3 is 17 residues long. The germline V gene encodes CDR1 SGHNT and CDR2 YENEEA. The CDR3 reads CASSLGRDRGPYNEQFF. The CDR3 bases are TGTGCCAGCAGCTTAGGGAGGGACAGGGGGCCGTACAATGAGCAGTTCTTC.

This clonotype was counted only a few times. The chain is built from TRBV7-6 and TRBJ2-3, with TRBD1 matching over 9 bases. The CDR3 has 16 residues. The V gene's germline CDR1 is SGHVS and CDR2 FNYEAQ. V gave up 4 bases and J gave up 4 bases; unmatched junction bases: 9. The CDR3 coding sequence is TGTGCCAGCAGCTCCGGGACAGGGAGAAAGGCAGATACGCAGTATTTT. Its translation is CASSSGTGRKADTQYF. Filled out from reference TRBV7-6 and TRBJ2-3, the complete variable domain reads GAGVSQSPRYKVTKRGQDVALRCDPISGHVSLYWYRQALGQGPEFLTYFNYEAQQDKSGLPNDRFSAERPEGSISTLTIQRTEQRDSAMYRCASSSGTGRKADTQYFGPGTRLTVL.

This clonotype was seen only a few times. CDR3 DNA: TGCGCCAGCAGCCTCACTTATTACAATGAGCAGTTCTTC. It translates to CASSLTYYNEQFF. J is TRBJ2-1 and V is TRBV4-3, with D unresolved. The CDR3 spans 13 residues. Between the trimmed V and J ends, which lost 4 bases and 4 bases, there was a span of 8 bases. The V gene's germline CDR1 is LGHNA and CDR2 YSLEER.

This clonotype occurred many times. V is TRBV12-3 or TRBV12-4 and J is TRBJ2-2; D remains unclear. The ends were cut back, 10 bases at V and 7 bases at J, with 13 bases in the middle. The CDR3 is 12 residues long. CDR3 sequence: CATAAPIGELFF. CDR3 nucleotides: TGTGCCACCGCAGCCCCAATCGGGGAGCTGTTTTTT.

This chain connects TRBV5-1 to TRBJ2-2; no clear D gene. V dropped 0 bases and J dropped 9 bases, with 12 bases sitting between them. The CDR3 is made up of 14 amino acids. Germline CDR1 is SGHRS and CDR2 is YFSETQ. CDR3 in amino acids: CASSLGVSLRELFF. DNA of the CDR3: TGCGCCAGCAGCTTGGGGGTATCACTCCGGGAGCTGTTTTTT.

The gene calls are TRBV27 and TRBJ1-1; 7 bases agree with TRBD1. The CDR3 consists of 15 residues. The V and J ends lost 6 bases and 4 bases, in that order; junction bases with no gene match: 11. The germline V gene encodes CDR1 MNHEY and CDR2 SMNVEV (reference sequence). The CDR3, as DNA: TGTGCCAGCAGCCGGCGACAGGGAATGGGCACTGAAGCTTTCTTT. Translated: CASSRRQGMGTEAFF.

This clonotype came up a few times. This chain joins TRBV4-1 and TRBJ2-3; 8 nucleotides agree with TRBD1. The J segment lost 3 bases and the V segment lost 1 base, leaving 9 bases of the junction unmatched. CDR1 and CDR2 (germline): MGHRA, YSYEKL. This CDR3 contains 17 residues. The CDR3 spells CASSQAGGDRPTDTQYF. The CDR3 DNA is TGCGCCAGCAGCCAAGCCGGCGGGGACAGGCCAACAGATACGCAGTATTTT.

This chain links TRBV25-1 with TRBJ2-3, with 9 nucleotides matching TRBD2. Trimming cost V 11 bases and J 1 base; bases outside gene matches: 10. The CDR3 consists of 15 residues. CDR1 and CDR2 (germline): MGHDK, SYGVNS. CDR3 sequence reads: CASTKRGAGTDTQYF. In DNA form, the CDR3 reads TGTGCCTCCACTAAGCGGGGGGCCGGCACAGATACGCAGTATTTT.

This clonotype was picked up a small number of times. This rearrangement joins TRBV11-3 to TRBJ2-3, with unresolved D. Germline V gene lookup returns CDR1 SGHNT and CDR2 YENEEA. Trimming took 1 base from V and 2 from J, leaving 10 bases between them. The CDR3 length is 15 residues. The CDR3 is CASSLGGITTDTQYF. The DNA for the CDR3 is TGTGCCAGCAGCTTAGGTGGGATAACCACAGATACGCAGTATTTT.